This TCR beta chain was found in a study of PD-1 blockade in classical Hodgkin lymphoma. Study context: Nivolumab dosed at 3 mg/kg went to patients intravenously every 2 weeks. General observations from the study: There was a significant rise in CD4+ TCR diversity by C4D1, with no such rise for CD8+. Reports described newly diagnosed patients as having lower baseline TCR diversity than healthy donors.

As concerns this clone: The antigen remains unidentified.

Time point in this sample: cycle 4 day 1 (C4D1), after five to seven weeks of nivolumab. All the patients suffered relapse after autologous stem cell transplantation, and brentuximab vedotin exposure differed. Here immunoSEQ multiplex PCR was the method, and the copy in TCRdb shows in-frame clones only, minus some. The profile shows about 96,000 clones, more than 85% of them singletons. The CDR3 length is 16 residues. Germline V CDR1 and CDR2: SGHVS, FNYEAQ. Unmatched junction bases numbered 8, after V lost 4 bases and J lost 0 bases. This specimen was peripheral blood mononuclear cells (PBMCs), taken before the fourth cycle of nivolumab. The sequence was obtained from a human donor with classical Hodgkin lymphoma. This chain links TRBV7-6 with TRBJ1-1; the match to TRBD1 covers 7 bases. For the CDR3, the DNA is TGTGCCAGCAGCTCAGGCGACAGGGATTTGAACACTGAAGCTTTCTTT. It translates to CASSSGDRDLNTEAFF.